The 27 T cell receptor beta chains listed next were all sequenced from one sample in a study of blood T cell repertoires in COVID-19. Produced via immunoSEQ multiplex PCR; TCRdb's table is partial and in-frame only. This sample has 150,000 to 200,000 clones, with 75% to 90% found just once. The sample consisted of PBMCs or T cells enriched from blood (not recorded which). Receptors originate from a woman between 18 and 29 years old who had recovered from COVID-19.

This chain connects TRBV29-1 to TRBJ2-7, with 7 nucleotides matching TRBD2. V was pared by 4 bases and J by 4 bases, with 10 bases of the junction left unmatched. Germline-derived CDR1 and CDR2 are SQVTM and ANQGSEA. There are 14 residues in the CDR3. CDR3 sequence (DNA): TGCAGCGTTGTTGGGGGGGGTGCCCCGTACGAGCAGTACTTC. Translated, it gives CSVVGGGAPYEQYF.

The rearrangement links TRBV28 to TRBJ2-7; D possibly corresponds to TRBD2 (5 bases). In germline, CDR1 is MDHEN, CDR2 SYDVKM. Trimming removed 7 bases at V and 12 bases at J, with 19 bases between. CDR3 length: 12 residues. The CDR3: CASTLFSGEPYF. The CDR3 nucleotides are TGTGCCAGCACCCTCTTTTCCGGGGAACCGTACTTC.

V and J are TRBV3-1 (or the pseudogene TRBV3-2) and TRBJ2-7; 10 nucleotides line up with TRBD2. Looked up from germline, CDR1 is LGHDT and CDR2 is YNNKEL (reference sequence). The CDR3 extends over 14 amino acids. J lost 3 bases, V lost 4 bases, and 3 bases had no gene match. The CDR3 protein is CASSPSGSRYEQYF. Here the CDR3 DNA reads TGTGCCAGCAGCCCTAGCGGGAGCCGCTACGAGCAGTACTTC.

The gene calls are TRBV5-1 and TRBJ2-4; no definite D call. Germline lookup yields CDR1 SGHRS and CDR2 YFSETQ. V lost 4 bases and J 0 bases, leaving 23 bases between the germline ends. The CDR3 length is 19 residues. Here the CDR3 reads CASSRVRYPTKEAKNIQYF. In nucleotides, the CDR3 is TGCGCCAGCAGCAGAGTCCGATACCCAACTAAAGAAGCCAAAAACATTCAGTACTTC. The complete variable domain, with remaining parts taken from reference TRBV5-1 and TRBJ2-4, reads KAGVTQTPRYLIKTRGQQVTLSCSPISGHRSVSWYQQTPGQGLQFLFEYFSETQRNKGNFPGRFSGRQFSNSRSEMNVSTLELGDSALYLCASSRVRYPTKEAKNIQYFGAGTRLSVL.

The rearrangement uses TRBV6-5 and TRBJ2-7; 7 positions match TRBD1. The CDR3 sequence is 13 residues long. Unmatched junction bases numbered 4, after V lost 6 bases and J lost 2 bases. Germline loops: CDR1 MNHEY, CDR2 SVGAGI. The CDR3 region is CASSDRVTYEQYF. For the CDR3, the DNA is TGTGCCAGCAGCGACAGGGTTACCTACGAGCAGTACTTC.

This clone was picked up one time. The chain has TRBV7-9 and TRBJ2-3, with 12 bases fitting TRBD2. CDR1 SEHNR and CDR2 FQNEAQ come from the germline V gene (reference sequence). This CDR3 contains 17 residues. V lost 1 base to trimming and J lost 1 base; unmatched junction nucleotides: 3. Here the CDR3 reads CASSLVTSGRGTDTQYF. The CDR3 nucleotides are TGTGCCAGCAGCTTAGTGACTAGCGGGAGAGGCACAGATACGCAGTATTTT.

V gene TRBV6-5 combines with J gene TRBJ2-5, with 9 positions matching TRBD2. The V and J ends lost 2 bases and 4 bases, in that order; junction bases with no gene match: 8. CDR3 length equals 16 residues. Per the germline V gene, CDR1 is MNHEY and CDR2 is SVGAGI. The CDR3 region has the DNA TGTGCCAGCAGTTACGGATCGCGCGGGAGGGGAGAGACCCAGTACTTC. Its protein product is CASSYGSRGRGETQYF.

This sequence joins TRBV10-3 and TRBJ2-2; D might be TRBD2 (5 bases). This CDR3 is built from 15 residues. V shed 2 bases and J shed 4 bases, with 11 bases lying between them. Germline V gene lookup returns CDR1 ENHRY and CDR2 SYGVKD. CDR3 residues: CAISEAGVPTGELFF. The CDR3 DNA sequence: TGTGCCATCAGTGAGGCGGGCGTACCCACCGGGGAGCTGTTTTTT.

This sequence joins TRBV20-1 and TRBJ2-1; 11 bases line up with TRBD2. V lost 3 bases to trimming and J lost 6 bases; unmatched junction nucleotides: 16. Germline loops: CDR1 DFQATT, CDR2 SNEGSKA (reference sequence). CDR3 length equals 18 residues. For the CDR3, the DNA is TGCAGTGCTAGTGTAGGGGCTTTTGGACTAGCGGGCTTCAATGAGCAGTTCTTC. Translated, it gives CSASVGAFGLAGFNEQFF.

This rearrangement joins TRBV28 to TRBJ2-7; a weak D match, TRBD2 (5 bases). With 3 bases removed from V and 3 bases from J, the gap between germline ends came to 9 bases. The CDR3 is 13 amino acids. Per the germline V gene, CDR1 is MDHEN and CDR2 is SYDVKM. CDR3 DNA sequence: TGTGCCAGCAGTTTTAGTGGACTCTACGAGCAGTACTTC. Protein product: CASSFSGLYEQYF.

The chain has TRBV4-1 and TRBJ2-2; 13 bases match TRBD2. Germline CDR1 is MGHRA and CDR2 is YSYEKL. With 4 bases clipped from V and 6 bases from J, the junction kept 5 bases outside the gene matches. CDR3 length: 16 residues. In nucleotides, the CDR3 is TGCGCCAGCAGCCCGACTAGCGGGAGGATCGCCGGGGAGCTGTTTTTT. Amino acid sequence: CASSPTSGRIAGELFF.

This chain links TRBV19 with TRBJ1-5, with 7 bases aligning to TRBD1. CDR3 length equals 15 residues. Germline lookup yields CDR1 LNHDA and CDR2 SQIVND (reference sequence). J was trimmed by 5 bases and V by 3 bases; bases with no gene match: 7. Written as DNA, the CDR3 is TGTGCCAGTAGTATGGCAACAGGGGCTTATCAGCCCCAGCATTTT. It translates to CASSMATGAYQPQHF.

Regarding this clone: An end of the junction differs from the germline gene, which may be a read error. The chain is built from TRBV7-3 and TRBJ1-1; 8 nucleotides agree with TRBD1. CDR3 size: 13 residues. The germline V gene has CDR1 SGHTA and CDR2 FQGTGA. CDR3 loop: CASSLDRTGNPRF. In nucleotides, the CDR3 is TGTGCCAGCAGCTTAGACAGGACAGGGAACCCGCGCTTT.

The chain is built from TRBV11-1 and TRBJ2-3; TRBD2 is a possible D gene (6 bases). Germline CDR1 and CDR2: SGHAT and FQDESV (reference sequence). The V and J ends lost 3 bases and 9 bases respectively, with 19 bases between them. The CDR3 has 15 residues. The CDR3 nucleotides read TGTGCCAGCAGCTTCAACGGGAGCCCGCAGCGGACGCAGTATTTT. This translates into CASSFNGSPQRTQYF.

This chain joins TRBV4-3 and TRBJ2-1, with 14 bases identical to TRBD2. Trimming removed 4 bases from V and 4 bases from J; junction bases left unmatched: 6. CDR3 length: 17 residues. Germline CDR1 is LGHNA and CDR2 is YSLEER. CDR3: CASSPGTSGSEYNEQFF. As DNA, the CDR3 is TGCGCCAGCAGCCCGGGGACTAGCGGGAGCGAGTACAATGAGCAGTTCTTC.

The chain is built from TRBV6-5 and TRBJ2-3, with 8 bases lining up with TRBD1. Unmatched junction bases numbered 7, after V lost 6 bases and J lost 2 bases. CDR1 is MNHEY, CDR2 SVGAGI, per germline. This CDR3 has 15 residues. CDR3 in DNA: TGTGCCAGCAGGCAGACAGGGGCCGACACAGATACGCAGTATTTT. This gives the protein CASRQTGADTDTQYF.

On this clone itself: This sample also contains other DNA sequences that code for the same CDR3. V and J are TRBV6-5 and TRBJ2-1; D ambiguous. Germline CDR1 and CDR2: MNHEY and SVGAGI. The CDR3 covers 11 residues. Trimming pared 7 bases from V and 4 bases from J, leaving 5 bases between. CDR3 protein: CASNSYNEQFF. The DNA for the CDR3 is TGTGCCAGCAATTCTTACAATGAGCAGTTCTTC.

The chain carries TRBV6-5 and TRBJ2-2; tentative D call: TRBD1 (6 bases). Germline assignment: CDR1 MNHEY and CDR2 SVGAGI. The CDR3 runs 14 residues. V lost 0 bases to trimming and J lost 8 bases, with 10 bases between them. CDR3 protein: CASSYSGAGGELFF. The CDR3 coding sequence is TGTGCCAGCAGTTACTCGGGGGCTGGAGGGGAGCTGTTTTTT.

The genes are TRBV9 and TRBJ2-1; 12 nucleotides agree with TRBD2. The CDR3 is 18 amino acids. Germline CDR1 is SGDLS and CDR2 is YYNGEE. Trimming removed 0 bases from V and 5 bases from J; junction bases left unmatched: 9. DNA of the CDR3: TGTGCCAGCAGCGTAGAAATTCGGACTAGCGGGACGAACAATGAGCAGTTCTTC. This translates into CASSVEIRTSGTNNEQFF.

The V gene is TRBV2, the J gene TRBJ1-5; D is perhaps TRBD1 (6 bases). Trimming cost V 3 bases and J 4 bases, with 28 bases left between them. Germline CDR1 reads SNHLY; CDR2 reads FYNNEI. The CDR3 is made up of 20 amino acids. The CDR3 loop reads CASSDGDWARGRLGNQPQHF. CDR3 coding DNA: TGTGCCAGCAGTGATGGTGATTGGGCCAGGGGAAGGTTGGGGAATCAGCCCCAGCATTTT. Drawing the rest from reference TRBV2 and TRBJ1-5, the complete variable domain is EPEVTQTPSHQVTQMGQEVILRCVPISNHLYFYWYRQILGQKVEFLVSFYNNEISEKSEIFDDQFSVERPDGSNFTLKIRSTKLEDSAMYFCASSDGDWARGRLGNQPQHFGDGTRLSIL.

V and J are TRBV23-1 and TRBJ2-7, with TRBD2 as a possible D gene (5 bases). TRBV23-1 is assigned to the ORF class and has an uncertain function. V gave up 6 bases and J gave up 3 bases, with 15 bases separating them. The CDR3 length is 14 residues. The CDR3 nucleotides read TGCGCCAGCAGGGAGGAAAGGGTTGGCTACGAGCAGTACTTC. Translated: CASREERVGYEQYF.

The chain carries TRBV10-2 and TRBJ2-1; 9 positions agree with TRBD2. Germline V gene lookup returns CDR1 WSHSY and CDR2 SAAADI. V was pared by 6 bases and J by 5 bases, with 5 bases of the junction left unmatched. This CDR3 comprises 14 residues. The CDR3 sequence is CASSRLADNNEQFF. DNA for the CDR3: TGCGCCAGCAGCCGACTAGCGGACAACAATGAGCAGTTCTTC.

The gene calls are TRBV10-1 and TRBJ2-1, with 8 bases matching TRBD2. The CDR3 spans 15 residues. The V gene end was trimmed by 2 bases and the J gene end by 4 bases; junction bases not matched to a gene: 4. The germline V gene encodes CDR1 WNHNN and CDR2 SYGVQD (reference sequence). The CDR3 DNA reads TGCGCCAGCAGTGAGAAGGCGGGAGGATACAATGAGCAGTTCTTC. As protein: CASSEKAGGYNEQFF.

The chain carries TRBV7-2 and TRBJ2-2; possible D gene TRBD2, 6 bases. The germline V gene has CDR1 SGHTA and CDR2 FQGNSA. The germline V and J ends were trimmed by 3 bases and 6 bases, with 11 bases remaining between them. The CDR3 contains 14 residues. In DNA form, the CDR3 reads TGTGCCAGCAGCTTGTACGGGAGTGCCGGGGAGCTGTTTTTT. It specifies CASSLYGSAGELFF.

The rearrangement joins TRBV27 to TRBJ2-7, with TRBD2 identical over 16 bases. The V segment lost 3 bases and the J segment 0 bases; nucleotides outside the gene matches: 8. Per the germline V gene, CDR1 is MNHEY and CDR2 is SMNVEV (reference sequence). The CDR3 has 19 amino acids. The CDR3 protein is CASSFSGLAGGPISYEQYF. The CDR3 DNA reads TGTGCCAGCAGTTTTTCGGGACTAGCGGGAGGGCCGATCTCCTACGAGCAGTACTTC.

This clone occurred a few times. CDR3 protein: CASALAGDEQFF. CDR3 bases: TGTGCCAGCGCCCTCGCAGGGGATGAGCAGTTCTTC. The gene calls are TRBV12-3 or TRBV12-4 and TRBJ2-1; D is possibly TRBD1 (6 bases). Trimming pared 8 bases from V and 8 bases from J, leaving 13 bases between. This CDR3 is 12 amino acids long.

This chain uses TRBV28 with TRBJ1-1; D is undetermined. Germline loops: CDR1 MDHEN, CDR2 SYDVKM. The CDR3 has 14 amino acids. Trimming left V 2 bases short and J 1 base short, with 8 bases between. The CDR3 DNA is TGTGCCAGCAGTTTAGGGCCCCCGAACACTGAAGCTTTCTTT. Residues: CASSLGPPNTEAFF.